This T cell receptor beta chain was found in a study of Ad26.COV2.S vaccination and SARS-CoV-2 variants. Study in general: Donor was assigned to the Ad26.COV2.S arm of trial COV1001. Participants got Ad26.COV2.S intramuscularly, once or twice 56 days apart.

Treatment indicated: about 20 received Ad26.COV2.S at low or high dose, single or two shots; 5 received placebo; per-sample allocation not given. It was on day 63 after the first vaccine or placebo injection that samples were taken. Within Boston, the person who donated was an adult of 18-55 years. Participants' vaccine, an Ad26 vector, delivered Wuhan-strain SARS-CoV-2 spike. The CDR3 loop spans 12 amino acids. Between the trimmed V and J ends, which lost 6 bases and 8 bases, there was a span of 11 bases. Germline V gene sequence: CDR1 SGHNT, CDR2 YENEEA. The table came from immunoSEQ multiplex PCR; TCRdb's copy has only in-frame clones and leaves some out. The sample lists some 390,000 clones; around 89% were seen once.

This chain connects TRBV11-3 to TRBJ2-1; D unresolved. Sample: peripheral blood, taken in a trial of Ad26.COV2.S vaccine versus placebo. The sequence was collected from a person between 18 and 60 years old who received the Ad26.COV2.S COVID-19 vaccine or a placebo. The CDR3 DNA is TGTGCCAGCAGTTCGAGGAAGGATGAGCAGTTCTTC. Amino acid sequence: CASSSRKDEQFF.